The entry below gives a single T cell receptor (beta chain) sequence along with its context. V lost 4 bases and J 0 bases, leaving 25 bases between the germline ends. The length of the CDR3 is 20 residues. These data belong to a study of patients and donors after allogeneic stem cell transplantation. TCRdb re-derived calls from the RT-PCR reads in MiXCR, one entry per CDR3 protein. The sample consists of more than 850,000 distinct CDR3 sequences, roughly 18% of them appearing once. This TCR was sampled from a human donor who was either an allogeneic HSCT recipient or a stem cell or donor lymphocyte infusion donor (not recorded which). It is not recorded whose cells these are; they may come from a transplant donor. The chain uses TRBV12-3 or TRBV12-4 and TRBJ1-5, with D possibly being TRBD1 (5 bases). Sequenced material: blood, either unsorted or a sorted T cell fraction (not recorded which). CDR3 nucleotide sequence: TGTGCCAGCAGTTCATTTCGGGGCTCTAGGGTGAAAAATAGCAATCAGCCCCAGCATTTT. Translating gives CASSSFRGSRVKNSNQPQHF.